This T cell receptor (beta chain) came from a study of cytomegalovirus exposure and HLA in healthy donors. The germline gives CDR1 SGHRS, CDR2 YFSETQ. CDR3 length: 15 residues. V lost 4 bases and J lost 6; bases outside the gene matches: 6. The primer mix had 60 Vbeta and 13 Jbeta primers. As handled by the study authors: A later analysis counted around 80 million unique TCR beta chains, some 11 million shared. Only in-frame clones appear in the TCRdb table, and some are missing; sequencing was by immunoSEQ multiplex PCR. The V and J calls and clone size come from that table; D and trimming were worked out from the DNA. The top ten clones hold roughly 10% of a sample with about 210,000 clones, under 85% of them seen once.

Sample: PBMCs. The chain combines TRBV5-1 with TRBJ2-2; 10 positions agree with TRBD1. The TCR was taken from a woman between 45 and 60 years old in good health and CMV-seropositive. CDR3 DNA: TGCGCCAGCAGCCGGGGGACAGGGGTCGCCGGGGAGCTGTTTTTT. As protein: CASSRGTGVAGELFF.